A single sample gave rise to the 28 T cell receptor beta chains below, sequenced in a study of PD-L1 blockade in urothelial cancer. Time point noted: pretreatment peripheral blood. TCRdb keeps only in-frame clones here, not all; method: immunoSEQ multiplex PCR. The data hold tens of thousands of clones, with about 83% observed a single time. This material consisted of PBMCs, taken around atezolizumab (anti-PD-L1) treatment. These receptors were obtained from a woman aged 70-85 years with urothelial cancer.

CDR3 in amino acids: CASRPTTVSEAFF. The CDR3 bases are TGTGCCAGCAGACCCACGACAGTCTCTGAAGCTTTCTTT. The chain employs TRBV2 and TRBJ1-1, with a tentative D call TRBD1 (5 bases). V gave up 6 bases and J gave up 6 bases, with 14 bases separating them. Germline lookup yields CDR1 SNHLY and CDR2 FYNNEI. The CDR3 totals 13 residues.

This clone was recorded only once. The chain is built from TRBV28 and TRBJ1-1; D is perhaps TRBD1 (6 bases). This CDR3 spans 14 amino acids. Germline lookup yields CDR1 MDHEN and CDR2 SYDVKM. V was clipped by 4 bases and J by 1 base, with 10 bases between them. The CDR3 DNA is TGTGCCAGCAGTTACCCAGGGGCGAACACTGAAGCTTTCTTT. It codes for CASSYPGANTEAFF.

This clone was counted between two and nine times. The chain uses TRBV4-1 and TRBJ1-1, with 8 bases fitting TRBD1. CDR3 size: 17 residues. With V trimmed by 4 bases and J by 6 bases, 16 bases remained unmatched. CDR1 is MGHRA, CDR2 YSYEKL, per germline. The CDR3: CASSLTPGTGGVPEAFF. Written as DNA, the CDR3 is TGCGCCAGCAGCCTCACACCCGGGACAGGAGGGGTCCCTGAAGCTTTCTTT.

This sequence joins TRBV29-1 and TRBJ1-2; 9 bases agree with TRBD1. This CDR3 region has 12 residues. V was clipped by 7 bases and J by 6 bases; unmatched bases: 6. In germline, CDR1 is SQVTM, CDR2 ANQGSEA. The CDR3 is CSAPGTGNGYTF. The CDR3, as DNA: TGCAGCGCCCCGGGGACAGGGAATGGCTACACCTTC.

The V and J genes are TRBV7-9 and TRBJ2-3, with D tentatively TRBD2 (6 bases). V was clipped by 3 bases and J by 1 base, with 14 bases between them. Germline V gene data show CDR1 as SEHNR and CDR2 as FQNEAQ (reference sequence). The CDR3 extends over 16 amino acids. Here the CDR3 DNA reads TGTGCCAGCAGCTTCGGCGTGGCTAGCGGCACAGATACGCAGTATTTT. Translation gives CASSFGVASGTDTQYF.

V is TRBV7-9 and J is TRBJ1-5; 10 bases align to TRBD1. The CDR3 spans 16 residues. Unmatched junction bases numbered 4, after V lost 1 base and J lost 4 bases. Per germline, CDR1 SEHNR and CDR2 FQNEAQ (reference sequence). The CDR3 sequence: CASSLGTGGWNQPQHF. The CDR3 coding sequence is TGTGCCAGCAGCTTAGGGACAGGGGGGTGGAATCAGCCCCAGCATTTT.

This rearrangement joins TRBV7-9 to TRBJ2-4, with 12 positions matching TRBD2. The CDR3 covers 15 residues. The J segment lost 8 bases and the V segment lost 5 bases, leaving 7 bases of the junction unmatched. Germline V lookup: CDR1 SEHNR, CDR2 FQNEAQ (reference sequence). The CDR3 bases are TGTGCCAGCAGCAAATCGACTAGCGGGGGATACATTCAGTACTTC. It encodes CASSKSTSGGYIQYF.

V is TRBV29-1 and J is TRBJ1-1; possible D gene TRBD1, 6 bases. The CDR3 has 12 residues. With 3 bases removed from V and 4 bases from J, the gap between germline ends came to 9 bases. From germline, CDR1 is SQVTM and CDR2 ANQGSEA. CDR3 nucleotide sequence: TGCAGCGTTGATACCAGGGGCACTGAAGCTTTCTTT. Its translation: CSVDTRGTEAFF.

Only a few counts were recorded for this clone. The V gene is TRBV4-1, the J gene TRBJ2-7, with 8 bases aligning to TRBD2. The CDR3 has 16 residues. Germline lookup yields CDR1 MGHRA and CDR2 YSYEKL. V was clipped by 1 base and J by 3 bases; unmatched bases: 8. The CDR3 sequence: CASSQVRLAGNYEQYF. The CDR3 coding sequence is TGCGCCAGCAGCCAAGTAAGGTTAGCGGGAAACTACGAGCAGTACTTC.

V gene TRBV9 combines with J gene TRBJ2-5; 8 bases agree with TRBD1. V trimming: 0 bases; J trimming: 2 bases; junction bases outside the gene matches: 12. Germline CDR1 and CDR2: SGDLS and YYNGEE. CDR3 length: 18 amino acids. DNA for the CDR3: TGTGCCAGCAGCGTAGGGGGTACGGGCAGGGGGCGTCAAGAGACCCAGTACTTC. It translates to CASSVGGTGRGRQETQYF.

The V and J genes are TRBV6-6 and TRBJ2-7; 10 nucleotides align to TRBD2. The germline V gene has CDR1 MNHNY and CDR2 SVGAGI (reference sequence). The J segment lost 4 bases and the V segment lost 6 bases, leaving 6 bases of the junction unmatched. The CDR3 runs to 14 residues. The CDR3: CASRSLAGVYEQYF. The DNA for the CDR3 is TGTGCCAGCAGATCCCTAGCGGGAGTGTACGAGCAGTACTTC.

A single count supports this clone. The V gene is TRBV7-2, the J gene TRBJ2-1, with TRBD1 matching 7 bases. J gave up 6 bases and V 1 base, and 6 bases lay outside the gene matches. The CDR3 extends over 15 amino acids. In germline, CDR1 is SGHTA, CDR2 FQGNSA. In DNA, the CDR3 is TGTGCCAGCAGCTTAGGGGGACAGCTCATCAATGAGCAGTTCTTC. It translates to CASSLGGQLINEQFF.

In this sample, this clone turned up a few times. CDR3 sequence (DNA): TGTGCCAGCAGTCCCTCCTCGGGACTAGCGGGCCATTTCTACAATGAGCAGTTCTTC. It specifies CASSPSSGLAGHFYNEQFF. The gene calls are TRBV27 and TRBJ2-1, with 12 positions matching TRBD2. The CDR3 is 19 amino acids. Per the germline V gene, CDR1 is MNHEY and CDR2 is SMNVEV (reference sequence). J gave up 3 bases and V 5 bases, and 14 bases lay outside the gene matches.

The genes are TRBV5-6 and TRBJ1-5, with D possibly matching TRBD1 (5 bases). V was pared by 4 bases and J by 7 bases, with 12 bases between. From germline, CDR1 is SGHDT and CDR2 YYEEEE. CDR3 size: 13 residues. The CDR3 here is CASSASGYQPQHF. The DNA of the CDR3 is TGTGCCAGCAGCGCCTCAGGGTACCAGCCCCAGCATTTT.

This clone turned up a few times. V is TRBV19 and J is TRBJ1-2, with 7 positions matching TRBD1. J lost 5 bases, V lost 9 bases, and 6 bases had no gene match. The CDR3 covers 12 residues. CDR1 is LNHDA and CDR2 is SQIVND in the germline V gene (reference sequence). The CDR3 loop is CASWGQNYGYTF. The CDR3 DNA is TGTGCCAGCTGGGGACAGAATTATGGCTACACCTTC.

The chain recombines TRBV5-1 with TRBJ2-7, with D maybe TRBD1 (6 bases). CDR3 length: 16 amino acids. Germline CDR1 reads SGHRS; CDR2 reads YFSETQ. The V end lost 3 bases, the J end lost 1 base, and 17 bases lay between the germline ends. The CDR3 sequence is CASSSGLNRVSYEQYF. The CDR3 DNA follows: TGCGCCAGCAGCTCCGGCTTAAACAGGGTTTCCTACGAGCAGTACTTC.

This sequence joins TRBV2 and TRBJ2-5; TRBD2 agrees at 13 bases. Germline loops: CDR1 SNHLY, CDR2 FYNNEI. The CDR3 is 15 amino acids. Germline trimming cut 6 bases from V and 5 bases from J; bases unmatched to any gene: 6. The CDR3 protein is CASRGLAGLRETQYF. CDR3 bases: TGTGCCAGCAGGGGACTAGCGGGACTACGGGAGACCCAGTACTTC.

This chain uses TRBV6-1 with TRBJ2-3; 8 bases align to TRBD2. This CDR3 contains 15 residues. Germline V lookup: CDR1 MNHNS, CDR2 SASEGT. V dropped 10 bases and J dropped 7; count of bases not matched to a gene: 16. CDR3 sequence reads: CATREERGTVNTQYF. CDR3 DNA sequence: TGTGCCACCAGAGAGGAGCGGGGGACCGTGAATACGCAGTATTTT.

This sequence joins TRBV6-5 and TRBJ1-2; TRBD1 is a possible D gene (6 bases). Trimming removed 4 bases at V and 3 bases at J, with 15 bases between. CDR1 MNHEY and CDR2 SVGAGI come from the germline V gene. The CDR3 has 15 residues. CDR3 nucleotides: TGTGCCAGCAGTTCCTCCAGGGGAATGGACTATGGCTACACCTTC. It codes for CASSSSRGMDYGYTF.

The chain couples TRBV10-3 to TRBJ2-7; D is possibly TRBD1 (6 bases). V gave up 9 bases and J gave up 2 bases, with 11 bases separating them. This CDR3 is built from 12 residues. Germline CDR1 ENHRY, CDR2 SYGVKD. CDR3 residues: CAIRTVTYEQYF. In DNA, the CDR3 is TGTGCCATTAGGACAGTGACCTACGAGCAGTACTTC.

This chain links TRBV15 with TRBJ1-5, with D perhaps matching TRBD1 (5 bases). The V gene lost 2 bases and the J gene lost 0 bases, with 14 bases spanning the gap. CDR1 is LNHNV, CDR2 YYDKDF, per germline (reference sequence). The CDR3 totals 17 residues. The DNA for the CDR3 is TGTGCCACCAGCAGATGGGTAGACAGCTATAGCAATCAGCCCCAGCATTTT. Its translation: CATSRWVDSYSNQPQHF.

The chain links TRBV18 to TRBJ1-1; D gene ambiguous. The V end lost 2 bases, the J end lost 1 base, and 8 bases lay between the germline ends. The CDR3 spans 14 residues. Germline values: CDR1 KGHSH, CDR2 LQKENI. DNA for the CDR3: TGTGCCAGCTCACCATCAAACACGAACACTGAAGCTTTCTTT. This gives the protein CASSPSNTNTEAFF.

V is TRBV5-1 and J is TRBJ1-5; D perhaps matches TRBD1 (5 bases). Trimming cost V 4 bases and J 3 bases, with 11 bases left between them. The CDR3 length is 14 residues. Germline CDR1 reads SGHRS; CDR2 reads YFSETQ. Written as DNA, the CDR3 is TGCGCCAGCAGCCGGGGGGGGGACAATCAGCCCCAGCATTTT. Its translation is CASSRGGDNQPQHF.

This clone was recorded only once. CDR3 sequence: CAISAGNQETQYF. The CDR3 region has the DNA TGTGCCATCAGTGCGGGGAACCAAGAGACCCAGTACTTC. The V gene is TRBV10-3, the J gene TRBJ2-5; tentatively, D is TRBD2 (5 bases). CDR3 size: 13 residues. Germline loops: CDR1 ENHRY, CDR2 SYGVKD. Trimming took off 4 bases at V and 0 bases at J, with 6 bases between the two ends.

The V and J genes are TRBV18 and TRBJ2-7; 7 bases align to TRBD1. The CDR3 totals 15 residues. V lost 3 bases, J lost 1 base, and 6 bases stayed unmatched. Germline CDR1 KGHSH, CDR2 LQKENI. The CDR3: CASSPGTEPSYEQYF. DNA for the CDR3: TGTGCCAGCTCACCGGGGACAGAACCTTCCTACGAGCAGTACTTC.

CDR3 loop: CASSVSSGREGPNEQYF. CDR3 bases: TGTGCCAGCAGCGTAAGCTCCGGGCGGGAGGGCCCCAACGAGCAGTACTTC. The rearrangement joins TRBV9 to TRBJ2-7; 9 bases fit TRBD2. V shed 1 base, J shed 5 bases, and the junction held 13 bases outside the gene matches. This CDR3 has 17 residues. Germline V gene data show CDR1 as SGDLS and CDR2 as YYNGEE.

V is TRBV7-2 and J is TRBJ2-5; perhaps TRBD2 as D (5 bases). Germline CDR1 is SGHTA and CDR2 is FQGNSA. The V gene lost 3 bases and the J gene lost 1 base, with 12 bases spanning the gap. This CDR3 has 15 amino acids. CDR3 in DNA: TGTGCCAGCAGCTTCGCCGGACTCGGCCAAGAGACCCAGTACTTC. Amino acid sequence: CASSFAGLGQETQYF.

This chain joins TRBV11-2 and TRBJ2-1, with D unresolved. The V end lost 0 bases, the J end lost 5 bases, and 11 bases lay between the germline ends. The length of the CDR3 is 15 residues. Germline-derived CDR1 and CDR2 are SGHAT and FQNNGV. CDR3 sequence reads: CASSLDLGPNNEQFF. DNA of the CDR3: TGTGCCAGCAGCTTAGACCTGGGCCCTAACAATGAGCAGTTCTTC. Combining the CDR3 with reference TRBV11-2 and TRBJ2-1 gives the whole variable domain EAGVAQSPRYKIIEKRQSVAFWCNPISGHATLYWYQQILGQGPKLLIQFQNNGVVDDSQLPKDRFSAERLKGVDSTLKIQPAKLEDSAVYLCASSLDLGPNNEQFFGPGTRLTVL.